The next 16 T cell receptor beta chains were all read from a single sample in a study of shared clonotypes between healthy human individuals. The data were produced by immunoSEQ multiplex PCR, yet TCRdb's version contains in-frame clones alone and is incomplete. The sample contains a few million clones, around nine tenths of which appear only once. The sample consisted of naive CD4+ T cells sorted from blood. Sample subset: CD45RA+ positively selected. The receptors originated from a man younger than 35 in good health.

This clone showed up just once. V gene TRBV25-1 combines with J gene TRBJ2-3, with D possibly called TRBD1 or TRBD2 (5 bases each). CDR1 and CDR2 (germline): MGHDK, SYGVNS. The CDR3 runs to 14 residues. V lost 7 bases and J 8 bases, leaving 19 bases between the germline ends. CDR3 loop: CASTSSDARGTQYF. DNA for the CDR3: TGTGCCAGCACCTCTTCTGACGCGAGGGGTACGCAGTATTTT.

This chain links TRBV7-2 with TRBJ1-1; the match to TRBD1 covers 8 bases. Looked up from germline, CDR1 is SGHTA and CDR2 is FQGNSA. The CDR3 is made up of 16 amino acids. The J segment lost 0 bases and the V segment lost 5 bases, leaving 8 bases of the junction unmatched. The CDR3 protein is CASSPGRGRVNTEAFF. CDR3 nucleotides: TGTGCCAGCAGCCCAGGCAGGGGGCGCGTGAACACTGAAGCTTTCTTT.

The rearrangement joins TRBV11-2 to TRBJ2-7, with TRBD1 matching over 8 bases. Germline CDR1 reads SGHAT; CDR2 reads FQNNGV. The V and J ends lost 4 bases and 6 bases, in that order; junction bases with no gene match: 11. This CDR3 is built from 15 residues. Here the CDR3 reads CASSSSRDRFGEQYF. The CDR3 nucleotides read TGTGCCAGCAGCTCTTCCCGGGACAGGTTCGGCGAGCAGTACTTC.

This clone occurred once. J is TRBJ2-1 and V is TRBV7-2, with D tentatively TRBD2 (5 bases). Trimming stripped 0 bases from V and 0 bases from J, with 6 bases between. This CDR3 contains 15 residues. Germline assignment: CDR1 SGHTA and CDR2 FQGNSA. CDR3 DNA sequence: TGTGCCAGCAGCTTAGCTAGCGTCTCCTACAATGAGCAGTTCTTC. Encoded protein: CASSLASVSYNEQFF.

J is TRBJ2-3 and V is TRBV7-8; a possible D gene is TRBD2 (6 bases). Germline V gene lookup returns CDR1 SGHVS and CDR2 FQNEAQ. V dropped 2 bases and J dropped 2 bases, with 17 bases sitting between them. The CDR3 spans 17 residues. DNA of the CDR3: TGTGCCAGCAGCTTAAGGGACGGACTACAATTCACAGATACGCAGTATTTT. Translated, it gives CASSLRDGLQFTDTQYF.

The chain uses TRBV18 and TRBJ1-5; D might be TRBD1 (6 bases). Trimming took off 6 bases at V and 1 base at J, with 22 bases between the two ends. The germline gives CDR1 KGHSH, CDR2 LQKENI. The CDR3 totals 18 residues. The CDR3 spells CASSPSTGITGSNQPQHF. CDR3 bases: TGTGCCAGCTCGCCATCTACCGGAATTACAGGGAGCAATCAGCCCCAGCATTTT.

The chain is built from TRBV5-1 and TRBJ2-3, with TRBD1 matching 8 bases. Trimming took 0 bases from V and 3 from J; bases not matched to a gene: 6. Germline CDR1 reads SGHRS; CDR2 reads YFSETQ. The CDR3 totals 16 residues. The CDR3 is CASSLGTGGWTDTQYF. CDR3 in DNA: TGCGCCAGCAGCTTGGGCACAGGGGGGTGGACAGATACGCAGTATTTT.

This CDR3 is CASSLGFNTGELFF. CDR3 sequence (DNA): TGTGCCAGCAGTTTAGGTTTTAACACCGGGGAGCTGTTTTTT. The chain is built from TRBV27 and TRBJ2-2, with D unclear. The CDR3 is made up of 14 amino acids. The V end lost 2 bases, the J end lost 2 bases, and 6 bases lay between the germline ends. Germline CDR1 reads MNHEY; CDR2 reads SMNVEV (reference sequence).

The V and J genes are TRBV6-5 and TRBJ1-6; no reliable D call. This CDR3 is 13 amino acids long. Trimming left V 8 bases short and J 9 bases short, with 14 bases between. Germline assignment: CDR1 MNHEY and CDR2 SVGAGI. This CDR3 reads CASLRYPGSPLHF. Here the CDR3 DNA reads TGTGCCAGCTTGCGGTATCCCGGTTCACCCCTCCACTTT.

The chain recombines TRBV4-1 with TRBJ1-5, with D perhaps TRBD1 (6 bases). Germline V gives CDR1 MGHRA, CDR2 YSYEKL. CDR3 length equals 15 residues. V dropped 0 bases and J dropped 3 bases, with 9 bases sitting between them. In DNA, the CDR3 is TGCGCCAGCAGCCAAGATTGGGGGGCCAATCAGCCCCAGCATTTT. It codes for CASSQDWGANQPQHF.

This chain uses TRBV7-9 with TRBJ1-1; 9 nucleotides line up with TRBD1. The V and J ends lost 6 bases and 7 bases, in that order; junction bases with no gene match: 6. Germline V gene data show CDR1 as SEHNR and CDR2 as FQNEAQ (reference sequence). The CDR3 loop spans 13 amino acids. This chain's CDR3 is CASSSTGGSEAFF. The CDR3 DNA is TGTGCCAGCAGTTCGACAGGGGGGAGTGAAGCTTTCTTT. The complete variable domain, with remaining parts taken from reference TRBV7-9 and TRBJ1-1, reads DTGVSQNPRHKITKRGQNVTFRCDPISEHNRLYWYRQTLGQGPEFLTYFQNEAQLEKSRLLSDRFSAERPKGSFSTLEIQRTEQGDSAMYLCASSSTGGSEAFFGQGTRLTVV.

This chain uses TRBV5-4 with TRBJ2-5; possibly TRBD2 for D (7 bases). The closer fit of TRBJ2-7 to the DNA end suggests the J call may be wrong. This CDR3 has 16 amino acids. Germline V lookup: CDR1 SGHNT, CDR2 YYREEE (reference sequence). CDR3 residues: CASSPGMAGALHEQYF. CDR3 sequence (DNA): TGTGCCAGCAGCCCTGGGATGGCGGGGGCACTCCACGAGCAGTACTTC.

V usage is TRBV7-2 and J usage is TRBJ2-3; D is undetermined. This CDR3 region has 14 residues. Per germline, CDR1 SGHTA and CDR2 FQGNSA. The V and J ends lost 1 base and 2 bases respectively, with 7 bases between them. The chain's CDR3 is CASSLDAATDTQYF. The CDR3 nucleotides read TGTGCCAGCAGCTTAGATGCGGCCACAGATACGCAGTATTTT.

V is TRBV15 and J is TRBJ2-3; D may be TRBD2 (6 bases). Trimming shortened V by 0 bases and J by 9 bases, and 10 bases separated the two germline ends. From germline, CDR1 is LNHNV and CDR2 YYDKDF (reference sequence). CDR3 size: 13 residues. CDR3 sequence reads: CATSRETSLTQYF. The CDR3 coding sequence is TGTGCCACCAGCAGAGAGACTAGTTTGACGCAGTATTTT.

The rearrangement links TRBV4-1 to TRBJ2-5, with 8 bases aligning to TRBD1. Trimming cost V 1 base and J 5 bases; bases outside gene matches: 9. This CDR3 has 16 residues. Germline CDR1 and CDR2: MGHRA and YSYEKL. This CDR3 reads CASSQGGTGGSETQYF. The DNA of the CDR3 is TGCGCCAGCAGCCAAGGCGGGACAGGCGGGTCCGAGACCCAGTACTTC.

This clone was detected only once. The V call is TRBV12-5, the J call TRBJ1-5, with D possibly TRBD1 on 5 matching bases. The V gene's germline CDR1 is LGHNT and CDR2 FRNRAP. The V gene lost 2 bases and the J gene lost 0 bases, with 14 bases spanning the gap. There are 17 residues in the CDR3. CDR3 bases: TGTGCTAGTGGTTTGCCCGGGACCGCAGATAGCAATCAGCCCCAGCATTTT. This gives the protein CASGLPGTADSNQPQHF.